A single sample is the source of the 15 T cell receptor beta chains below, sequenced in a study of cytomegalovirus exposure and HLA in healthy donors. With 60 Vbeta and 13 Jbeta primers, the PCR was carried out. Sequencing was performed with immunoSEQ multiplex PCR; in TCRdb, only in-frame clones are kept and a portion is missing. The table shows about 150,000 clones, with 84% occurring only once. Sample: PBMCs. The receptor set was obtained from a boy between 2 and 10 years old in good health and CMV-seronegative.

The J gene is TRBJ2-5, the V gene TRBV29-1; D might be TRBD1 (5 bases). CDR3 length: 12 amino acids. V lost 4 bases, J lost 3 bases, and 9 bases lay in between. Germline CDR1 SQVTM, CDR2 ANQGSEA. As DNA, the CDR3 is TGCAGCGTTGTAGGGGTAAAAGAGACCCAGTACTTC. Translating gives CSVVGVKETQYF.

This clone occurred a few times. V is TRBV19 and J is TRBJ2-7; 7 bases are a match to TRBD1. Germline V lookup: CDR1 LNHDA, CDR2 SQIVND (reference sequence). CDR3 length: 14 residues. Germline trimming cut 5 bases from V and 3 bases from J; bases unmatched to any gene: 7. DNA of the CDR3: TGTGCCAGTAGTCCACGGACAGGATACTACGAGCAGTACTTC. Translation gives CASSPRTGYYEQYF.

This clone was counted a few times. The chain couples TRBV10-1 to TRBJ2-2; TRBD2 is a possible D gene (6 bases). V dropped 6 bases and J dropped 3 bases, with 8 bases sitting between them. The CDR3 is made up of 13 amino acids. CDR1 WNHNN and CDR2 SYGVQD come from the germline V gene (reference sequence). CDR3 in DNA: TGCGCCAGCAGGGGACTGGACACCGGGGAGCTGTTTTTT. It yields the protein CASRGLDTGELFF.

The chain recombines TRBV19 with TRBJ2-3; no reliable D call. V lost 5 bases to trimming and J lost 1 base, with 7 bases between them. CDR1 and CDR2 (germline): LNHDA, SQIVND (reference sequence). The CDR3 consists of 13 residues. The CDR3 loop is CASSYQGTDTQYF. CDR3 bases: TGTGCCAGTAGTTATCAGGGCACAGATACGCAGTATTTT.

This clone showed up just once. The chain has TRBV5-1 and TRBJ1-1; 7 nucleotides align to TRBD1. The ends lost 4 bases at V and 6 bases at J; junction bases unmatched: 12. The germline V gene encodes CDR1 SGHRS and CDR2 YFSETQ. The CDR3 runs 15 residues. CDR3 DNA sequence: TGCGCCAGCAGCATGGACAGGAGCATCTGGGCTGAAGCTTTCTTT. This translates into CASSMDRSIWAEAFF.

This clone was counted a single time. The rearrangement joins TRBV7-6 to TRBJ1-1; 9 positions agree with TRBD1. This CDR3 has 15 residues. The V gene end was trimmed by 6 bases and the J gene end by 1 base; junction bases not matched to a gene: 6. Per the germline V gene, CDR1 is SGHVS and CDR2 is FNYEAQ. Here the CDR3 DNA reads TGTGCCAGCAGACACCTACAGGGGGCGAACACTGAAGCTTTCTTT. Residues: CASRHLQGANTEAFF.

The CDR3 DNA sequence: TGTGCCAGTAGTATGACAGGGTACGAGCAGTACTTC. This translates into CASSMTGYEQYF. The chain joins TRBV19 to TRBJ2-7; 7 bases align to TRBD1. This CDR3 has 12 amino acids. The V segment lost 3 bases and the J segment 4 bases; nucleotides outside the gene matches: 0. In germline, CDR1 is LNHDA, CDR2 SQIVND (reference sequence).

The chain uses TRBV6-1 and TRBJ2-7, with 7 bases fitting TRBD1. The CDR3 contains 11 residues. V was clipped by 10 bases and J by 9 bases; unmatched bases: 9. CDR1 is MNHNS and CDR2 is SASEGT in the germline V gene. Here the CDR3 reads CATRDSTWQYF. DNA for the CDR3: TGTGCCACCCGGGACAGTACTTGGCAGTACTTC.

V usage is TRBV5-6 and J usage is TRBJ1-1, with D tentatively TRBD1 (5 bases). The germline V and J ends were trimmed by 0 bases and 6 bases, with 15 bases remaining between them. The CDR3 has 15 amino acids. CDR1 is SGHDT and CDR2 is YYEEEE in the germline V gene. Written as DNA, the CDR3 is TGTGCCAGCAGCTTGGACGTGAGGGACTCATCTGAAGCTTTCTTT. It is translated as CASSLDVRDSSEAFF.

This chain links TRBV6-1 with TRBJ2-4; possible D gene TRBD2, 6 bases. V lost 2 bases and J 1 base, leaving 12 bases between the germline ends. CDR1 and CDR2 (germline): MNHNS, SASEGT. This CDR3 contains 16 residues. The DNA for the CDR3 is TGTGCCAGCAGTGAATGGGGGGAGACCGCCAAAAACATTCAGTACTTC. This codes for CASSEWGETAKNIQYF.

This chain connects TRBV19 to TRBJ2-2; the match to TRBD1 covers 8 bases. Losses at the gene ends were 4 bases for V and 4 bases for J; bases not matched to a gene: 17. Germline CDR1 and CDR2: LNHDA and SQIVND (reference sequence). CDR3 length: 19 amino acids. The chain's CDR3 is CASSTIIGRTGGITGELFF. The CDR3 DNA is TGTGCCAGTAGTACGATAATAGGGAGAACAGGGGGAATCACCGGGGAGCTGTTTTTT.

The chain couples TRBV27 to TRBJ2-7; TRBD1 aligns across 8 bases. This CDR3 comprises 15 residues. V shed 5 bases, J shed 5 bases, and the junction held 11 bases outside the gene matches. Germline V gene lookup returns CDR1 MNHEY and CDR2 SMNVEV (reference sequence). CDR3 DNA sequence: TGTGCCAGCAGTACCGCTGGACAGGGTGGCAACGAGCAGTACTTC. Translating it yields CASSTAGQGGNEQYF.

The V and J genes are TRBV7-9 and TRBJ2-5; weak D call: TRBD2 (7 bases). With 3 bases removed from V and 2 bases from J, the gap between germline ends came to 10 bases. Germline V gene sequence: CDR1 SEHNR, CDR2 FQNEAQ (reference sequence). The CDR3 contains 14 residues. The CDR3 here is CASSLRGQQETQYF. For the CDR3, the DNA is TGTGCCAGCAGCTTGCGGGGGCAACAAGAGACCCAGTACTTC.

The J gene is TRBJ2-5, the V gene TRBV5-4; D may be TRBD2 (6 bases). The last part of the DNA fits TRBJ2-7 better; the J call may be wrong. Germline CDR1 reads SGHNT; CDR2 reads YYREEE (reference sequence). The CDR3 is 15 amino acids. The DNA of the CDR3 is TGTGCCAGCAGCTTGGCAGGTCTAAAGCGGGACGAGCAGTACTTC. It codes for CASSLAGLKRDEQYF.

The rearrangement links TRBV5-4 to TRBJ1-2, with TRBD1 as a possible D gene (5 bases). CDR1 is SGHNT and CDR2 is YYREEE in the germline V gene (reference sequence). The CDR3 length is 13 residues. V was clipped by 3 bases and J by 4 bases, with 10 bases between them. CDR3 DNA: TGTGCCAGCAGCTGGGGTGACAGCTATGGCTACACCTTC. This codes for CASSWGDSYGYTF.